This is a list of T cell receptor beta chains from one sample in a study of T cell changes during pregnancy in multiple sclerosis. TCRdb keeps only in-frame clones here, not all; method: immunoSEQ multiplex PCR. Of 44,000 or so clones listed, roughly 90% were seen once; the top ten hold 1.4% to 1.5%. This specimen was peripheral blood, taken in the first trimester of pregnancy. The origin of the receptors is a female donor in good health, enrolled as a control in a pregnancy study. CDR3s include the opening cysteine and the closing phenylalanine or tryptophan. The order of the fields is J gene, D gene, clone size, V gene, CDR3 protein, CDR3 DNA. A D gene is named only where the DNA matches it firmly. Size is omitted from some rows. Given values are once, few, many or a class for expanded clones.

TRBJ2-2,.,.,TRBV28,CASSVYTGELFF,TGTGCCAGCAGCGTCTACACCGGGGAGCTGTTTTTT
TRBJ2-7,.,.,TRBV4-1,CASSQVGTLSYEQYF,TGCGCCAGCAGCCAAGTTGGGACTTTATCTTACGAGCAGTACTTC
TRBJ2-5,.,.,TRBV6-5,CASSYGPYREETQYF,TGTGCCAGCAGTTACGGCCCCTACAGGGAAGAGACCCAGTACTTC
TRBJ2-1,TRBD1,.,TRBV7-2,CASSLSGGTGFSEQFF,TGTGCCAGCAGCTTATCCGGCGGGACAGGGTTTAGTGAGCAGTTCTTC
TRBJ2-3,TRBD2,.,TRBV15,CATSRVGLAGVDTQYF,TGTGCCACCAGCAGAGTGGGTCTAGCGGGGGTAGATACGCAGTATTTT
TRBJ2-5,.,once,TRBV2,CASSGELGKTQYF,TGTGCCAGCAGTGGAGAACTAGGCAAGACCCAGTACTTC
TRBJ1-2,TRBD1,.,TRBV5-5,CASSSLTGDGYTF,TGTGCCAGCAGCTCCCTGACAGGGGATGGCTACACCTTC
TRBJ2-6,TRBD1,.,TRBV28,CASSFWDSDSGANVLTF,TGTGCCAGCAGTTTTTGGGACAGTGACTCTGGGGCCAACGTCCTGACTTTC
TRBJ1-2,.,.,TRBV28,CASSLRGNYGYTF,TGTGCCAGCAGTTTAAGGGGTAACTATGGCTACACCTTC
TRBJ2-1,.,once,TRBV6-6,CASRRSGSASNEQFF,TGTGCCAGCAGGAGATCAGGGTCTGCCAGCAATGAGCAGTTCTTC
TRBJ1-3,TRBD1,once,TRBV18,CASSPPRQGARNTIYF,TGTGCCAGCTCACCACCCCGGCAGGGGGCTAGAAACACCATATATTTT
TRBJ2-1,.,.,TRBV7-2,CASSRPTSTVNNEQFF,TGTGCCAGCAGCCGACCTACTAGCACCGTGAACAATGAGCAGTTCTTC
TRBJ1-5,.,.,TRBV21-1,CASSKEAATQPQHF,TGTGCCAGCAGCAAAGAGGCGGCCACTCAGCCCCAGCATTTT
TRBJ2-1,.,.,TRBV5-6,CASSLGPVAEQFF,TGTGCCAGCAGCTTGGGGCCCGTGGCTGAGCAGTTCTTC
TRBJ2-2,TRBD1,.,TRBV7-3,CASSLQGANTGELFF,TGTGCCAGCAGCTTACAGGGGGCGAACACCGGGGAGCTGTTTTTT
TRBJ2-2,TRBD2,.,TRBV5-1,CASSWPQSSGGYPGELFF,TGCGCCAGCAGCTGGCCCCAATCTAGCGGGGGGTATCCCGGGGAGCTGTTTTTT
TRBJ1-1,TRBD1,.,TRBV10-2,CASSEGGTGVTEAFF,TGCGCCAGCAGTGAGGGGGGGACAGGAGTAACTGAAGCTTTCTTT
TRBJ2-3,TRBD2,.,TRBV6-1,CASSVPSGGRTDTQYF,TGTGCCAGCAGTGTTCCCAGCGGGGGGCGCACAGATACGCAGTATTTT
TRBJ2-3,TRBD2,.,TRBV7-6,CASSLGSGGADTQYF,TGTGCCAGCAGCTTAGGTAGCGGGGGGGCAGATACGCAGTATTTT
TRBJ2-7,.,once,TRBV7-9,CASSLVQGGTRDYEQYF,TGTGCCAGCAGCTTAGTACAGGGCGGTACTAGAGACTACGAGCAGTACTTC
TRBJ2-5,TRBD2,.,TRBV19,CASGTSGFQETQYF,TGTGCCAGTGGGACTAGCGGCTTTCAAGAGACCCAGTACTTC
TRBJ2-1,TRBD1,.,TRBV9,CASSPQRTGGWEQFF,TGTGCCAGCAGCCCACAACGGACAGGGGGCTGGGAGCAGTTCTTC
TRBJ2-3,TRBD2,.,TRBV7-6,CASSYNPRETSTDTQYF,TGTGCCAGCAGCTATAACCCGCGGGAGACTAGCACAGATACGCAGTATTTT